This TCR beta chain was captured in a study of human T cells and chemical hapten exposure (dated by TCRdb to the early 2020s). Context from the whole study: For sensitization, 2% DPC in acetone was applied to a 2 cm by 2 cm area of upper inner arm skin. Weekly therapeutic DPC doses were additionally applied to the scalp of patients throughout the roughly 25-week study period. Patch testing was performed on the upper back with Finn chambers containing 0.01% DPC, and the patch tests were scored after 6 days according to International Contact Dermatitis Research Group standards. The mostly female patient cohort included alopecia areata with under or over 50% scalp involvement, alopecia totalis and alopecia universalis. Libraries were combined into a pool for sequencing, and differences in TCR yield between samples came mainly from small differences in library volumes within the pool. In alopecia patients, the study followed how the peripheral blood TCR repertoire changed in vivo over primary and secondary sensitization to diphenylcyclopropenone (DPC), a hapten. Blood samples were taken from patients before sensitization (week 0) and at 2, 6 and about 24 weeks after DPC sensitization. Blood for TCR sequencing was provided by twenty-nine alopecia patients at one to four time points (pre-sensitization, 2, 6 and 24 weeks).

General conclusions and limits of the study: Because all patients had alopecia, a presumed autoimmune disease, the immune response of the patients might differ from that of healthy individuals. DPC sensitization did not change how many TCRs were above 1 in 1000 frequency, and no evidence was found of alterations in global repertoire structure. A positive correlation was found between the number of PT1 expanded TCRs and patch test score, with significance reached at thresholds 8, 16 and 32 but not 4. After repeated subsampling, changes were observed in the strength of the expansion versus patch-test correlation and in the threshold at which the correlation became significant. Significantly more large CDR3 similarity clusters were formed by expanded TCRs than by pre-sensitization or healthy control sets, consistent with antigen-driven responses.

Remarks on this clonotype: Which antigen it targets is not known. Base qualities are not recorded, but no much larger clone differs from it by a single base.

Inclusive of the bounding cysteine and phenylalanine, the CDR3 is 14 residues long. Kept here is only the CDR3 DNA, which spans 42 bases and is read in frame from base 1. Looking up the germline V gene (reference sequence) yields CDR1 LGHDT and CDR2 YNNKEL. Clipping removes 4 bases from V and 7 bases from J, with 9 as the unmatched junction base count. Library preparation employed RACE. The run used a NextSeq 500. During library preparation, unique molecular identifiers were attached to individual cDNA molecules so that TCRs could be counted in a quantitative, reproducible way. Both TCR alpha and TCR beta chains were sequenced from each blood RNA sample. From the authors' description of their analysis: Samples had a median of roughly 99,000 TCRs, with a range from roughly 23,224 to 750,000. The Decombinator software suite was used to annotate the V, J and CDR3 of the TCR reads. For PS versus PT1 abundance plots, all samples were subsampled to the same number of TCRs (28,000). Expanded TCRs were defined as absent before sensitization and observed at least eight times at the 2-week time point. The public sequencing data were trimmed at Q25 with fastp and processed into clonotypes with MiXCR by TCRdb, which kept only in-frame beta chains. Merged by CDR3 protein, the rows form single entries marked with the most common genes and DNA. TCRdb, rather than the study authors, made the V and J calls. The sample table lists 270,000 or so distinct CDR3 sequences, over 7.5% of them with a count of one. The ten biggest clones cover more than 0.95% of the sample.

The sample's time point label is to be understood as: pre-sensitization, week 0. This sample's treatment or condition label indicates: therapeutic diphenylcyclopropenone sensitization with weekly scalp DPC. Blood at each patch-test visit was drawn before the patch test was applied. Eligible patients were aged 18 to 70, diagnosed with alopecia, deemed suitable for DPC therapy, and excluded if pregnant. Unfractionated whole blood was collected in Tempus Blood RNA tubes, and total RNA was extracted from that blood. The clonotype originates from a man between 18 and 29 years old with alopecia areata. Some clones in this sample may be carry-over from other donors' samples. In this chain, TRBV3-1 is recombined with TRBJ1-2; 7 central bases correspond to TRBD1. The material was whole blood, obtained in connection with sensitization to the hapten diphenylcyclopropenone (DPC). CDR3 loop: CASSLTSDRVGYTF. Read as DNA, the sequence is TGTGCCAGCAGCCTCACGTCAGACAGGGTTGGCTACACCTTC.